A single T cell receptor (beta chain) is shown here with its context. Its antigen is still unknown. This CDR3 region has 14 residues. V was trimmed by 1 base and J by 10 bases, leaving 14 bases between them. Germline CDR1 and CDR2: SGHVS and FNYEAQ. Library construction involved attaching unique molecular identifiers to individual cDNA molecules, which allowed quantitative, reproducible TCR counting. Original processing methods: From 23,224 to 690,600 TCRs were found per sample, with a median of approximately 96,000. Via MiXCR, TCRdb re-called the RACE reads, giving one row per CDR3 protein. It is TCRdb's table, rather than the study itself, that gives the V and J calls and clone size. The profile covers about 160,000 distinct CDR3 sequences, with about a quarter appearing a single time and approximately 2.3% taken by the ten largest. Sample time point: patch test 3, about 24 weeks after DPC sensitization. Described treatment: therapeutic diphenylcyclopropenone sensitization with weekly scalp DPC.

These data come from a study of human T cells and chemical hapten exposure. Study results and limitations: TCRs above 1 in 1000 frequency did not change with DPC sensitization. Expanded TCRs formed significantly more large CDR3 similarity clusters than controls.

The rearrangement joins TRBV7-6 to TRBJ2-1; maybe TRBD2 (6 bases). The TCR was taken from a woman aged 18-30 years with alopecia areata. Some clones in this sample may be carry-over from other donors' samples. The sample was whole blood, taken in connection with sensitization to the hapten diphenylcyclopropenone (DPC). The CDR3: CASSLVTTSTEQFF. The CDR3 DNA reads TGTGCCAGCAGCTTAGTCACGACTAGTACAGAGCAGTTCTTC.